This TCR beta chain stems from a study of neurological immune-mediated disorders. The study built unsorted libraries from 2 million PBMCs kept at -80 C. A single run covered 15-18 subjects with over 170 million TCR-beta sequences. In TCRdb, the 5' RACE reads were re-called with MiXCR into one record per CDR3 protein. The data show some 60,000 distinct CDR3 sequences, 3.5% seen once. Ten or more counts support this clonotype. Its antigen is unidentified. V lost 0 bases and J 8 bases, leaving 13 bases between the germline ends. Germline CDR1 and CDR2: LGHNA and YSLEER. The CDR3 runs 14 residues. The study, taken as a whole, reports: Phylogenetic grouping placed 18 of 34 multiple sclerosis patients' repertoires in one related-CDR3 cluster, a possible signature. HTLV-1-associated myelopathy had the most TCR clonal expansion, whereas multiple sclerosis had the least (lower than in healthy controls).

Material: PBMCs. The V gene is TRBV4-3, the J gene TRBJ1-2; maybe TRBD1 (5 bases). The TCR sequence derives from a woman aged 25 to 39 with multiple sclerosis. DNA of the CDR3: TGCGCCAGCAGCCAAGATACAGAATGGGACGGCTACACCTTC. Its protein product is CASSQDTEWDGYTF.